This T cell receptor beta chain originates from a study of shared clonotypes between healthy human individuals. Study overall: A few men and a couple of women, aged 18 to 49, were donors. Overall study findings and caveats: What naive subsets generally showed was a larger estimated richness than memory subsets showed. Generation probabilities of non-shared clonotypes were lower (relative to those shared by all four donors).

Concerning this clone: The antigen remains undetermined.

The method was immunoSEQ multiplex PCR; TCRdb's version includes in-frame clones alone and lacks a portion of them. Seen here are roughly 2.1 million clones, approximately 94% observed once, and the top ten hold around 1.7%. The naive CD8 fraction comprised CD45RO-negative cells positively selected for CCR7 and excluded terminally differentiated effector memory CD45RA+ cells. CDR1 and CDR2 (germline): LNHDA, SQIVND (reference sequence). This CDR3 region has 15 residues. V lost 0 bases to trimming and J lost 4 bases; unmatched junction nucleotides: 3. The TCR comes from a man aged 18-30 years in good health. Some clones in this sample may be carry-over from other donors' samples. V is TRBV19 and J is TRBJ2-7, with 10 bases identical to TRBD1. The sequencing sample was made of naive CD8+ T cells from PBMCs. In DNA, the CDR3 is TGTGCCAGTAGTATAGAGGACAGGGGGTCTTACGAGCAGTACTTC. Translated, it gives CASSIEDRGSYEQYF.